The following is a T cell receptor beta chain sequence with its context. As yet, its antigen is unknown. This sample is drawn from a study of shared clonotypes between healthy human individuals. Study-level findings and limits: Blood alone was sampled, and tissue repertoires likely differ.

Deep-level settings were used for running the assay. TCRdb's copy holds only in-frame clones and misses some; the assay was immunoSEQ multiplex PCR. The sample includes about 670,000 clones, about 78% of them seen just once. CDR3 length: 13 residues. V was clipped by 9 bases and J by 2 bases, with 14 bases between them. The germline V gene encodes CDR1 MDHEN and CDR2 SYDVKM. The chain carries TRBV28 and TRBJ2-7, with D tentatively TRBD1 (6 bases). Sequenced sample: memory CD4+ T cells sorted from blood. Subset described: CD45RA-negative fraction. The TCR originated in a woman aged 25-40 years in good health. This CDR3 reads CARNPRDTYEQYF. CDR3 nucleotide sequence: TGTGCCAGAAACCCCAGGGACACCTACGAGCAGTACTTC.